This T cell receptor beta chain was sequenced during a study of blood T cells in healthy people across ages. PCR was performed a second time for roughly 7 to 11 cycles using a sample-barcoded 5' primer and a J-beta primer mix. One entry per CDR3 protein results from TCRdb running MiXCR on the 5' RACE reads. The sample has some 1,000,000 distinct CDR3 sequences, around 27% seen once; the top ten hold approximately 0.75%. V shed 1 base and J shed 8 bases, with 13 bases lying between them. CDR1 is SGHRS and CDR2 is YFSETQ in the germline V gene. The CDR3 is 15 residues long. The table lists this clonotype with a few counts. These data also featured in a second study, about T cells of mothers and their children. That work adds: A few mothers and their six children, all healthy Caucasians, donated.

This receptor was taken from a girl aged 2-15 years in good health. Specimen: blood. The V gene is TRBV5-1, the J gene TRBJ1-6, with D possibly matching TRBD1 (6 bases). This CDR3 is CASSLTGSLDSPLHF. CDR3 sequence (DNA): TGCGCCAGCAGCTTGACAGGGAGTCTGGATTCACCCCTCCACTTT.